This T cell receptor beta chain was profiled in a study of glioma-infiltrating T cells after dendritic cell vaccination. Study background: Glioblastoma patients came from Phase I and II dendritic cell vaccination trials. Dendritic cell vaccine was injected intradermally three times, biweekly. Study-wide findings and caveats: Complete blood and tumor specimen sets were limited to few patients.

Some clones are missing from TCRdb's copy, which holds only in-frame ones; the method was immunoSEQ multiplex PCR. Of approximately 50,000 clones detected, about nine tenths appear once; the ten largest clones hold 5.3%. Trimming took 4 bases from V and 1 from J; bases not matched to a gene: 8. Germline CDR1 is MGHRA and CDR2 is YSYEKL. This CDR3 spans 18 amino acids. This sample's time point: after dendritic cell vaccination, including at tumor progression/relapse. None of the glioblastoma patients had an isocitrate dehydrogenase mutation. In regard to this clone: Its antigen is currently unknown.

This sample comprised blood, obtained after dendritic cell vaccination. This chain uses TRBV4-1 with TRBJ2-2, with 11 bases identical to TRBD2. The source of this sequence is a human donor with glioblastoma. CDR3 in amino acids: CASSPLGSGRGNTGELFF. Written as DNA, the CDR3 is TGCGCCAGCAGCCCTCTGGGTAGCGGGAGGGGGAACACCGGGGAGCTGTTTTTT.